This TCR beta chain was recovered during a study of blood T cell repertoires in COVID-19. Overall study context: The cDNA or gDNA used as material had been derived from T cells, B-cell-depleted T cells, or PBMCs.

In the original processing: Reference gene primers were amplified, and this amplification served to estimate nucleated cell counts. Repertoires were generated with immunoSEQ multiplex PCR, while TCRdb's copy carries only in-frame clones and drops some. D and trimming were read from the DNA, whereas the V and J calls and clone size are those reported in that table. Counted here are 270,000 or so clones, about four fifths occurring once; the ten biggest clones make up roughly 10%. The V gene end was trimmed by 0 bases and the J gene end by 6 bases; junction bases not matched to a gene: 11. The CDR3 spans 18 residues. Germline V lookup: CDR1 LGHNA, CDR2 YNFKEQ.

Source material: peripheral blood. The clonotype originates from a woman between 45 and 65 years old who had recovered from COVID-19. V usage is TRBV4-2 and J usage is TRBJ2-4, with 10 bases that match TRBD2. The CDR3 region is CASSQELDSGGPGNIQYF. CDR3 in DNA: TGTGCCAGCAGCCAAGAACTAGATAGCGGGGGGCCCGGAAACATTCAGTACTTC.